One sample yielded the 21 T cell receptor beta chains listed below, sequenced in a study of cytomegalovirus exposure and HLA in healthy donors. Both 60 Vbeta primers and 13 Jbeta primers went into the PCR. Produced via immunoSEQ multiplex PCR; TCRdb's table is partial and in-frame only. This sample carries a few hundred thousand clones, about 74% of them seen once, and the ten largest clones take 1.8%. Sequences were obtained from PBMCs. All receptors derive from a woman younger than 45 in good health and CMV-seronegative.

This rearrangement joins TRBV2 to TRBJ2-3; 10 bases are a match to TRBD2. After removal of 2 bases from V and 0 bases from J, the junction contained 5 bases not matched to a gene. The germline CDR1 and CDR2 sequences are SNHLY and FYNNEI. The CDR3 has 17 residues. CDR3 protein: CASSEPMTSGSTDTQYF. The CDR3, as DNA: TGTGCCAGCAGTGAACCCATGACTAGCGGGAGCACAGATACGCAGTATTTT.

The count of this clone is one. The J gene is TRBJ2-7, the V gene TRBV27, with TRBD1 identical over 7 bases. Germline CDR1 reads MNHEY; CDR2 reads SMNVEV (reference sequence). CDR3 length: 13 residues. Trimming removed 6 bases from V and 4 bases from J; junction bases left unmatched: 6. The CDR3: CASRASGGYEQYF. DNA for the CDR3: TGTGCCAGCAGAGCGTCAGGGGGTTACGAGCAGTACTTC.

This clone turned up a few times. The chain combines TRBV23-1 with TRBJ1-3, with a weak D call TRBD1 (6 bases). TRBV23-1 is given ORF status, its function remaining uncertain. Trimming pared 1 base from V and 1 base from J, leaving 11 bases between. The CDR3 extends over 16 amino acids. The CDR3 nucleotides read TGCGCCAGCAGTCAATTACAGGGCGGATCTGGAAACACCATATATTTT. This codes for CASSQLQGGSGNTIYF.

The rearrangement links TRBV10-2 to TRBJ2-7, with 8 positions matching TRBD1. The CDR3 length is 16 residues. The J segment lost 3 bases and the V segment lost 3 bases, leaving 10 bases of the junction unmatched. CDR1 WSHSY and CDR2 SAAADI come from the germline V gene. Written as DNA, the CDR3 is TGCGCCAGCAGTGACCTCCGGGAGACAGGGGTCTACGAGCAGTACTTC. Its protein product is CASSDLRETGVYEQYF.

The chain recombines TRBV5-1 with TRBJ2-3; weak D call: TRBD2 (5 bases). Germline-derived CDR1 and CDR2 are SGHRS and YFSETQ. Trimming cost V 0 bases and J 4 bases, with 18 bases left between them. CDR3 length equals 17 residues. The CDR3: CASSLAIEGPRADTQYF. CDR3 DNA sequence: TGCGCCAGCAGCTTGGCCATCGAGGGCCCTCGGGCAGATACGCAGTATTTT.

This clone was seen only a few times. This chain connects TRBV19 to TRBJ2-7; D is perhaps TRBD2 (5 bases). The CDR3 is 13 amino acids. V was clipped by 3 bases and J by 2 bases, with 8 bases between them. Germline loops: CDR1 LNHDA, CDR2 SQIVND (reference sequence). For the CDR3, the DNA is TGTGCCAGTAGTATGGGAGAGGCCTACGAGCAGTACTTC. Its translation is CASSMGEAYEQYF.

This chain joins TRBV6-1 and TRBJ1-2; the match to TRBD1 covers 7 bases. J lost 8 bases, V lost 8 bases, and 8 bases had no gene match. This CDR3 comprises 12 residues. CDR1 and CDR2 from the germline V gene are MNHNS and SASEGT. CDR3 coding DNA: TGTGCCAGCGTTGGGTACAGGGGCGGCTACACCTTC. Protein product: CASVGYRGGYTF.

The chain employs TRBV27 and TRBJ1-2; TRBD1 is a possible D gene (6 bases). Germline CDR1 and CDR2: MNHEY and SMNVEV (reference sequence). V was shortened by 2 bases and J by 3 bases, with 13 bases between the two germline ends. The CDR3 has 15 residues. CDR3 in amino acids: CASSLVGAQDYGYTF. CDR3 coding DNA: TGTGCCAGCAGTTTAGTGGGGGCCCAGGACTATGGCTACACCTTC.

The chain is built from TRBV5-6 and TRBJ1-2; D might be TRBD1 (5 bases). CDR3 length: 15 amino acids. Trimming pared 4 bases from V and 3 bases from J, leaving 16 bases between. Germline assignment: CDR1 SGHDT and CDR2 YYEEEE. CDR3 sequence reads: CASSADIDGDYGYTF. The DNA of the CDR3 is TGTGCCAGCAGCGCGGACATTGATGGAGACTATGGCTACACCTTC.

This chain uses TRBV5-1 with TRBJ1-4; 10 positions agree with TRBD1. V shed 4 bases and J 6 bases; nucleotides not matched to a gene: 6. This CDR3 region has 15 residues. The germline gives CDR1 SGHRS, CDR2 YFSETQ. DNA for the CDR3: TGCGCCAGCAGCACGGACGGGACAGGGGATGAAAAACTGTTTTTT. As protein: CASSTDGTGDEKLFF.

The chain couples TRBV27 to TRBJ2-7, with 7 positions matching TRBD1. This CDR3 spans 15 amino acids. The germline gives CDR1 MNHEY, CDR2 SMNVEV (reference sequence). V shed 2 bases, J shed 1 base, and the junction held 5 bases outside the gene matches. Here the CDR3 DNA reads TGTGCCAGCAGTTTAACGGGACAGTCATCCTACGAGCAGTACTTC. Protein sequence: CASSLTGQSSYEQYF.

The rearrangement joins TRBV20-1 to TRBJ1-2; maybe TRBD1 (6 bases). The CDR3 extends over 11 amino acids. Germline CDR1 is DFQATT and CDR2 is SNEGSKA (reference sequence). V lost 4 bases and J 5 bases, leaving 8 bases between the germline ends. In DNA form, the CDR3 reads TGCAGTGCTACAGGGGCGTATGGCTACACCTTC. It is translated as CSATGAYGYTF.

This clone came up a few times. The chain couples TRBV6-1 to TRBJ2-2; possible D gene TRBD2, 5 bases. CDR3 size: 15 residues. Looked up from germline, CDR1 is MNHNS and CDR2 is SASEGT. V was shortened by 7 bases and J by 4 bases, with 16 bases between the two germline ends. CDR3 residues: CASTKVEGITGELFF. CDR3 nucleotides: TGTGCCAGCACTAAGGTCGAGGGAATCACCGGGGAGCTGTTTTTT.

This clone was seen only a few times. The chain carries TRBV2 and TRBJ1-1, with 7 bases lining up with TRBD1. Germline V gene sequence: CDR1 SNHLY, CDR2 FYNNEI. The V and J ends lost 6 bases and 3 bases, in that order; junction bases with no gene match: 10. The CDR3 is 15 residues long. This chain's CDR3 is CASRPQGTGYTEAFF. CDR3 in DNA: TGTGCCAGCAGGCCACAGGGGACGGGGTACACTGAAGCTTTCTTT.

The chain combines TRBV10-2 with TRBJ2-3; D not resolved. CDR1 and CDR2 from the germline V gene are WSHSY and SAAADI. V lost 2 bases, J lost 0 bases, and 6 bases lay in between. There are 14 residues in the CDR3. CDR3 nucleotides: TGCGCCAGCAGTGAGAGAGTTAGCACAGATACGCAGTATTTT. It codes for CASSERVSTDTQYF.

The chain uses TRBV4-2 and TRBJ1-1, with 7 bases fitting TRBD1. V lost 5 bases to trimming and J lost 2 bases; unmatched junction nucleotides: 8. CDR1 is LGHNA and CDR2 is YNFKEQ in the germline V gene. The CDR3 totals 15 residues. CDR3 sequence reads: CASSTGTAINTEAFF. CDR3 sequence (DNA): TGTGCCAGCAGCACCGGGACAGCTATTAACACTGAAGCTTTCTTT.

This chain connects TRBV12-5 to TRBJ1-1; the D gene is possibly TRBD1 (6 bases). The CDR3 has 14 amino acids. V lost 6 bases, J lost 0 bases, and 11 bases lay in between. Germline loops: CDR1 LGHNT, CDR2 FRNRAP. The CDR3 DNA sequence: TGTGCTAGTGGGCAAGGACAGTTGAACACTGAAGCTTTCTTT. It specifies CASGQGQLNTEAFF.

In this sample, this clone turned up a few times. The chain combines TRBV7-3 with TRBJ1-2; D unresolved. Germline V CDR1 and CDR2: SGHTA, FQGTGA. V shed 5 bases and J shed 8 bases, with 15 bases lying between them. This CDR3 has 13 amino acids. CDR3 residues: CASSQDWRQGYTF. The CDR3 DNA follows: TGTGCCAGCAGCCAGGACTGGCGTCAAGGCTACACCTTC.

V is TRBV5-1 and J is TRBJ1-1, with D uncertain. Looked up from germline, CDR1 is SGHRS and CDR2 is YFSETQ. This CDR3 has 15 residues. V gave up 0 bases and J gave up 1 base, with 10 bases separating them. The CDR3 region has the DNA TGCGCCAGCAGCTTGGCCGAGGGATGGAACACTGAAGCTTTCTTT. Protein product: CASSLAEGWNTEAFF.

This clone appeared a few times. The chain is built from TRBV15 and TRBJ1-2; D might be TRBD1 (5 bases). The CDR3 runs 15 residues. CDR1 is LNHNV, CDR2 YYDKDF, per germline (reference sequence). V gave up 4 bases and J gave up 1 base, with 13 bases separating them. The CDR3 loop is CATSMGPRDNYGYTF. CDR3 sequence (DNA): TGTGCCACCAGCATGGGGCCTAGGGATAACTATGGCTACACCTTC. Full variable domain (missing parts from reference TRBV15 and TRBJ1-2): DAMVIQNPRYQVTQFGKPVTLSCSQTLNHNVMYWYQQKSSQAPKLLFHYYDKDFNNEADTPDNFQSRRPNTSFCFLDIRSPGLGDTAMYLCATSMGPRDNYGYTFGSGTRLTVV.

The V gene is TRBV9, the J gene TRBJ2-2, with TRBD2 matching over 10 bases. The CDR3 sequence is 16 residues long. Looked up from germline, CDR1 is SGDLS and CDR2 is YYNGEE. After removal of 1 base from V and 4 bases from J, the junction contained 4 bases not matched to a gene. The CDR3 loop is CASSVRSGGATGELFF. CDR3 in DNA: TGTGCCAGCAGCGTAAGGAGCGGGGGGGCCACCGGGGAGCTGTTTTTT.